Shown below are 27 T cell receptor beta chains from a single sample sequenced in a study of vaccination and CD4 T cells after COVID-19. Antigens for these TCRs are unknown. Specified treatment: approximately nine-day PBMC culture with coronavirus spike peptide pools or control peptides (ViraFEST assay). The Oncomine TCR Beta short-read assay was applied to DNA of cultured CD4+ T cells. TCRdb re-derived calls from the PCR reads in MiXCR, one entry per CDR3 protein. The sample carries 8,500 or so distinct CDR3 sequences, approximately 50% recorded once. Sequenced input: CD4+ T cells from blood, cultured in vitro. All receptors come from a human donor who had recovered from COVID-19.

The chain is built from TRBV20-1 and TRBJ1-5, with D possibly being TRBD1 (5 bases). CDR1 DFQATT and CDR2 SNEGSKA come from the germline V gene (reference sequence). CDR3 length: 13 amino acids. Trimming removed 0 bases at V and 6 bases at J, with 9 bases between. The DNA for the CDR3 is TGCAGTGCTAGAGAGGGGGGGGGTCAGCCCCAGCATTTT. Protein product: CSAREGGGQPQHF.

This clonotype is medium-sized in the sample. The CDR3 protein is CASSSGQPQETQYF. DNA of the CDR3: TGTGCCAGCAGCTCGGGACAGCCACAAGAGACCCAGTACTTC. J is TRBJ2-5 and V is TRBV7-9; 7 bases fit TRBD1. The J segment lost 2 bases and the V segment lost 4 bases, leaving 4 bases of the junction unmatched. Germline lookup yields CDR1 SEHNR and CDR2 FQNEAQ (reference sequence). The CDR3 is made up of 14 amino acids.

The J gene is TRBJ1-6, the V gene TRBV5-1; 7 nucleotides agree with TRBD1. There are 14 residues in the CDR3. The V segment lost 4 bases and the J segment 3 bases; nucleotides outside the gene matches: 1. CDR1 and CDR2 (germline): SGHRS, YFSETQ. CDR3 in DNA: TGCGCCAGCAGCGGACAGGACTATAATTCACCCCTCCACTTT. It translates to CASSGQDYNSPLHF.

The gene calls are TRBV6-1 and TRBJ2-7; D unclear. CDR1 is MNHNS, CDR2 SASEGT, per germline. The CDR3 sequence is 14 residues long. V dropped 2 bases and J dropped 1 base, with 9 bases sitting between them. CDR3 amino acids: CASSEFGGSYEQYF. The CDR3 DNA sequence: TGTGCCAGCAGTGAATTTGGCGGTTCCTACGAGCAGTACTTC.

This clonotype was detected only a few times. V and J are TRBV7-9 and TRBJ1-2, with D possibly TRBD1 on 5 matching bases. The CDR3 sequence is 11 residues long. Germline-derived CDR1 and CDR2 are SEHNR and FQNEAQ (reference sequence). With 7 bases removed from V and 3 bases from J, the gap between germline ends came to 6 bases. For the CDR3, the DNA is TGTGCCAGCAAGACAGACTATGGCTACACCTTC. Translated, it gives CASKTDYGYTF.

This clonotype was seen a handful of times. This chain joins TRBV7-9 and TRBJ2-7, with no clear D. The V gene lost 3 bases and the J gene lost 5 bases, with 11 bases spanning the gap. The CDR3 loop spans 13 amino acids. Germline V gene sequence: CDR1 SEHNR, CDR2 FQNEAQ (reference sequence). This chain's CDR3 is CASSFTVAHEQYF. The DNA of the CDR3 is TGTGCCAGCAGCTTCACGGTCGCCCACGAGCAGTACTTC. The full variable domain, rest sourced from reference TRBV7-9 and TRBJ2-7, is DTGVSQNPRHKITKRGQNVTFRCDPISEHNRLYWYRQTLGQGPEFLTYFQNEAQLEKSRLLSDRFSAERPKGSFSTLEIQRTEQGDSAMYLCASSFTVAHEQYFGPGTRLTVT.

V usage is TRBV6-4 and J usage is TRBJ1-5, with a weak D call TRBD1 (6 bases). Germline V CDR1 and CDR2: MRHNA, SNTAGT. This CDR3 comprises 13 residues. V lost 3 bases, J lost 10 bases, and 13 bases lay in between. The CDR3: CASSEGSGAPQHF. CDR3 DNA sequence: TGTGCCAGCAGTGAGGGATCAGGGGCCCCCCAGCATTTT.

This clonotype was detected only a few times. V usage is TRBV6-4 and J usage is TRBJ1-6; TRBD1 is a possible D gene (6 bases). V lost 2 bases and J 7 bases, leaving 6 bases between the germline ends. Germline V lookup: CDR1 MRHNA, CDR2 SNTAGT. The CDR3 covers 13 residues. In DNA form, the CDR3 reads TGTGCCAGCAGTGACAGGGGGAATTCACCCCTCCACTTT. This gives the protein CASSDRGNSPLHF.

V usage is TRBV20-1 and J usage is TRBJ2-1; TRBD2 matches 7 bases. CDR3 length equals 13 residues. V was clipped by 3 bases and J by 3 bases; unmatched bases: 2. Per germline, CDR1 DFQATT and CDR2 SNEGSKA (reference sequence). The CDR3 coding sequence is TGCAGTGCTAGCGGGAGGAACTACAATGAGCAGTTCTTC. Translation gives CSASGRNYNEQFF.

This clonotype was seen more than once but under ten times. The chain links TRBV20-1 to TRBJ1-2; TRBD1 aligns across 9 bases. Germline CDR1 and CDR2: DFQATT and SNEGSKA (reference sequence). V shed 8 bases and J 6 bases; nucleotides not matched to a gene: 16. The CDR3 consists of 15 residues. CDR3 residues: CSTGTGLISEDGYTF. The CDR3 bases are TGCAGTACTGGGACAGGGTTAATATCTGAGGATGGCTACACCTTC.

This clonotype appeared a few times. The gene calls are TRBV10-3 and TRBJ2-5, with D hard to call. Trimming cost V 8 bases and J 3 bases, with 4 bases left between them. Germline CDR1 ENHRY, CDR2 SYGVKD. This CDR3 is 10 amino acids long. As DNA, the CDR3 is TGTGCCATCGGAGAAGAGACCCAGTACTTC. It yields the protein CAIGEETQYF.

This chain uses TRBV6-5 with TRBJ2-7; D is tentatively TRBD1 or TRBD2 (5 bases each). The CDR3 is made up of 15 amino acids. V was trimmed by 4 bases and J by 1 base, leaving 14 bases between them. CDR1 is MNHEY, CDR2 SVGAGI, per germline. Here the CDR3 DNA reads TGTGCCAGCAGTTTATTCGGGGACCTATCCTACGAGCAGTACTTC. Its translation is CASSLFGDLSYEQYF.

Points on this clonotype: Likely a read error: the CDR3 ends without its conserved phenylalanine or tryptophan. V and J are TRBV15 and TRBJ2-5; TRBD1 matches at 8 bases. Germline loops: CDR1 LNHNV, CDR2 YYDKDF (reference sequence). V trimming: 3 bases; J trimming: 4 bases; junction bases outside the gene matches: 4. The CDR3 length is 14 residues. This CDR3 reads CATSRDRVSETQYS. The CDR3 DNA sequence: TGTGCCACCAGCAGGGACAGGGTCTCAGAGACCCAGTACTCC.

This clonotype ranks as large (0.1 to 1%). The rearrangement joins TRBV6-1 to TRBJ1-1, with 7 nucleotides matching TRBD1. The CDR3 is made up of 12 amino acids. The V gene end was trimmed by 5 bases and the J gene end by 5 bases; junction bases not matched to a gene: 2. Per the germline V gene, CDR1 is MNHNS and CDR2 is SASEGT. This CDR3 reads CASSQTGTEAFF. The DNA of the CDR3 is TGTGCCAGCAGTCAGACAGGGACTGAAGCTTTCTTT.

This sequence joins TRBV7-2 and TRBJ1-5; D is unresolved. The CDR3 contains 14 residues. Germline V CDR1 and CDR2: SGHTA, FQGNSA. Trimming removed 5 bases from V and 1 base from J, with 9 bases in between. The CDR3 protein is CASSAHGSNQPQHF. The CDR3 DNA follows: TGTGCCAGCAGCGCCCACGGGAGCAATCAGCCCCAGCATTTT. Variable domain in full (rest from reference TRBV7-2 and TRBJ1-5): GAGVSQSPSNKVTEKGKDVELRCDPISGHTALYWYRQSLGQGLEFLIYFQGNSAPDKSGLPSDRFSAERTGGSVSTLTIQRTQQEDSAVYLCASSAHGSNQPQHFGDGTRLSIL.

The chain employs TRBV6-2 or TRBV6-3 and TRBJ2-5, with D hard to call. V gave up 7 bases and J gave up 5 bases, with 14 bases separating them. This CDR3 contains 13 residues. Per germline, CDR1 MNHEY and CDR2 SVGEGT. For the CDR3, the DNA is TGTGCCAGCACCGACCCAGGTTATGAGACCCAGTACTTC. Translation gives CASTDPGYETQYF.

V usage is TRBV6-5 and J usage is TRBJ1-2, with D uncertain. CDR3 length equals 13 residues. CDR1 is MNHEY, CDR2 SVGAGI, per germline. The V and J ends lost 2 bases and 3 bases respectively, with 7 bases between them. This CDR3 is CASSYEYDYGYTF. CDR3 sequence (DNA): TGTGCCAGCAGTTACGAGTACGACTATGGCTACACCTTC.

This clonotype was detected only a few times. V usage is TRBV6-1 and J usage is TRBJ1-6, with 7 positions matching TRBD1. Per germline, CDR1 MNHNS and CDR2 SASEGT. The CDR3 has 15 residues. V dropped 5 bases and J dropped 10; count of bases not matched to a gene: 11. The DNA for the CDR3 is TGTGCCAGCAGTCCCTCGGGACAGAGAACGTCACCCCTCCACTTT. This sequence encodes CASSPSGQRTSPLHF.

The chain couples TRBV20-1 to TRBJ1-6; 9 bases fit TRBD1. The CDR3 is 14 residues long. Trimming at V came to 6 bases and at J to 7 bases, leaving 7 bases not matched to a gene. The germline gives CDR1 DFQATT, CDR2 SNEGSKA (reference sequence). The chain's CDR3 is CSAPRDRVNSPLHF. DNA of the CDR3: TGCAGTGCCCCCAGGGACAGGGTAAATTCACCCCTCCACTTT.

V and J are TRBV20-1 and TRBJ1-2, with 9 bases aligning to TRBD1. J lost 4 bases, V lost 3 bases, and 6 bases had no gene match. This CDR3 comprises 14 residues. Germline lookup yields CDR1 DFQATT and CDR2 SNEGSKA (reference sequence). The CDR3 region is CSASGTGLSYGYTF. The CDR3 bases are TGCAGTGCTAGCGGGACAGGGTTATCCTATGGCTACACCTTC.

This CDR3 is CASSEQGQGGGYTF. Written as DNA, the CDR3 is TGTGCCAGCAGTGAACAGGGACAGGGAGGTGGCTACACCTTC. V and J are TRBV25-1 and TRBJ1-2; 9 bases align to TRBD1. With V trimmed by 2 bases and J by 7 bases, 5 bases remained unmatched. CDR1 MGHDK and CDR2 SYGVNS come from the germline V gene. CDR3 size: 14 residues.

V is TRBV7-2 and J is TRBJ2-7; D may match TRBD1 or TRBD2 (6 bases each). This CDR3 is 14 amino acids long. Trimming removed 5 bases at V and 1 base at J, with 12 bases between. Germline values: CDR1 SGHTA, CDR2 FQGNSA. CDR3 DNA: TGTGCCAGCAGCCCACAGGGAGGTTCCTACGAGCAGTACTTC. As protein: CASSPQGGSYEQYF.

The CDR3 sequence: CASSTSSTGGRDYGYTF. DNA for the CDR3: TGTGCCAGCAGCACTTCTTCAACAGGGGGCCGGGACTATGGCTACACCTTC. The chain recombines TRBV7-2 with TRBJ1-2; TRBD1 matches 9 bases. Germline CDR1 is SGHTA and CDR2 is FQGNSA. There are 17 residues in the CDR3. Trimming cost V 5 bases and J 3 bases; bases outside gene matches: 13.

This clonotype has a handful of counts. This chain joins TRBV20-1 and TRBJ1-6; possible D gene TRBD1, 6 bases. V gave up 4 bases and J gave up 8 bases, with 18 bases separating them. The CDR3 has 15 amino acids. Germline-derived CDR1 and CDR2 are DFQATT and SNEGSKA (reference sequence). CDR3 sequence reads: CSATRGGAGDSPLHF. The CDR3, as DNA: TGCAGTGCTACCCGCGGGGGGGCTGGTGATTCACCCCTCCACTTT.

In this sample, this clonotype turned up a few times. This sequence joins TRBV20-1 and TRBJ2-5, with 9 bases fitting TRBD2. Germline-derived CDR1 and CDR2 are DFQATT and SNEGSKA (reference sequence). The CDR3 runs to 15 residues. J lost 3 bases, V lost 6 bases, and 11 bases had no gene match. Here the CDR3 reads CSAGGGSGSEETQYF. The CDR3 DNA follows: TGCAGTGCCGGTGGGGGTAGCGGGAGTGAAGAGACCCAGTACTTC.

The chain recombines TRBV10-3 with TRBJ2-5; TRBD1 aligns across 7 bases. The V gene end was trimmed by 7 bases and the J gene end by 3 bases; junction bases not matched to a gene: 5. The CDR3 totals 13 residues. CDR1 and CDR2 from the germline V gene are ENHRY and SYGVKD. The CDR3 sequence: CAINGQGEETQYF. The CDR3 DNA follows: TGTGCCATCAATGGTCAGGGGGAAGAGACCCAGTACTTC.

The count of this clonotype is one. V and J are TRBV2 and TRBJ1-2; 10 bases match TRBD1. The CDR3 sequence is 11 residues long. Germline assignment: CDR1 SNHLY and CDR2 FYNNEI. J was trimmed by 7 bases and V by 8 bases; bases with no gene match: 1. The chain's CDR3 is CASGQGVGYTF. In DNA form, the CDR3 reads TGTGCCAGCGGACAGGGGGTTGGCTACACCTTC.